The following is a T cell receptor (beta chain) sequence with its context. CDR1 SNHLY and CDR2 FYNNEI come from the germline V gene. The CDR3 runs 14 residues. Trimming left V 6 bases short and J 5 bases short, with 14 bases between. The source of the sample is a study of blood T cell repertoires in COVID-19. In the study overall: The United States, Italy and Spain provided the acute and convalescent COVID-19 samples. Nucleic acid was either cDNA or gDNA, and it came from T cells, B-cell-depleted T cells, or PBMCs.

In the authors' workflow: Counts of nucleated cells, estimated from reference gene primer amplification, were obtained. Using immunoSEQ multiplex PCR, the repertoire was profiled, and TCRdb retains in-frame clones only, with some absent. V and J calls plus clone size are reproduced from that table; the DNA served to infer D and trimming. This table holds 200,000 to 300,000 clones, around 87% found once. The sequenced material came from peripheral blood. This sequence joins TRBV2 and TRBJ1-5; D perhaps matches TRBD1 (5 bases). The source of this sequence is a woman aged 50 to 60 with acute or convalescent COVID-19. The CDR3 nucleotides read TGTGCCAGCAGACTTCAGGGCATGGATCAGCCCCAGCATTTT. It yields the protein CASRLQGMDQPQHF.